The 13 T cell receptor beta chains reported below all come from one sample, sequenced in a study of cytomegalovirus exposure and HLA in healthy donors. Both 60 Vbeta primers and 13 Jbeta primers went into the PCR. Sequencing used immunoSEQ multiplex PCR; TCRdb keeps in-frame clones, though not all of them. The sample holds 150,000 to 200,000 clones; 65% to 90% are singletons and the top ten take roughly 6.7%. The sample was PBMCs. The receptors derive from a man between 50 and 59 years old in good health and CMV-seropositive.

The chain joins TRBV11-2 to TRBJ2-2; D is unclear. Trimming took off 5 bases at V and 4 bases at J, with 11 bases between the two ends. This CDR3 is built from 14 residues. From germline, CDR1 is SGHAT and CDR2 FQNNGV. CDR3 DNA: TGTGCCAGCAGCGTGCACAGTTTCACCGGGGAGCTGTTTTTT. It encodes CASSVHSFTGELFF.

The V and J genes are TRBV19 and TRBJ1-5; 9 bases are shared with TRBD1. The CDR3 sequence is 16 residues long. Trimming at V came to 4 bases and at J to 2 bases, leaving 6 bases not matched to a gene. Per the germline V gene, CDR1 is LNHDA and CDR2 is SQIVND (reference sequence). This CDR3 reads CASSNIRTGGNQPQHF. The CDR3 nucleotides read TGTGCCAGTAGTAACATCCGGACAGGGGGCAATCAGCCCCAGCATTTT. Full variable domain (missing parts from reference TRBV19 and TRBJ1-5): DGGITQSPKYLFRKEGQNVTLSCEQNLNHDAMYWYRQDPGQGLRLIYYSQIVNDFQKGDIAEGYSVSREKKESFPLTVTSAQKNPTAFYLCASSNIRTGGNQPQHFGDGTRLSIL.

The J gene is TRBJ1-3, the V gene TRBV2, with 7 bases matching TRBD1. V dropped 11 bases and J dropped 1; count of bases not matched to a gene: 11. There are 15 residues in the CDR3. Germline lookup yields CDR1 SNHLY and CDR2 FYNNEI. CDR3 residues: CALMQGEISGNTIYF. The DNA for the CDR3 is TGTGCCCTTATGCAGGGGGAAATATCTGGAAACACCATATATTTT. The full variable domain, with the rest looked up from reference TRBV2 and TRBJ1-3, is EPEVTQTPSHQVTQMGQEVILRCVPISNHLYFYWYRQILGQKVEFLVSFYNNEISEKSEIFDDQFSVERPDGSNFTLKIRSTKLEDSAMYFCALMQGEISGNTIYFGEGSWLTVV.

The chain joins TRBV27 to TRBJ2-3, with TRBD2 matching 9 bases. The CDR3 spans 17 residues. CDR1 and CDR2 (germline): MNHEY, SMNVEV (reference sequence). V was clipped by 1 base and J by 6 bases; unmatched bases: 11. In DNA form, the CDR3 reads TGTGCCAGCAGTTTATTTGGAGCGGGAGGCTCCATGGATACGCAGTATTTT. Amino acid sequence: CASSLFGAGGSMDTQYF.

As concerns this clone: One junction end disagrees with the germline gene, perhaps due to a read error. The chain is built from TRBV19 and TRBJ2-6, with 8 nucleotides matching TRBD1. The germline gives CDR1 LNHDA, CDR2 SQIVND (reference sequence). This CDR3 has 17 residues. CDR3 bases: TGTGCCAGTAGGTCAGGGGGCAACCGCGCTGGAGCCAACGTCCTGACTTTC. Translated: CASRSGGNRAGANVLTF.

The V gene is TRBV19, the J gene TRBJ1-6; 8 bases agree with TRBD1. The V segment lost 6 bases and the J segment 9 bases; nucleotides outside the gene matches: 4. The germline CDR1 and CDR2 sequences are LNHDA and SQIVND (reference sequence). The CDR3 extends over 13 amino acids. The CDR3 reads CASRGQGVSPLHF. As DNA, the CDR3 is TGTGCCAGTAGAGGACAGGGTGTTTCACCCCTCCACTTT.

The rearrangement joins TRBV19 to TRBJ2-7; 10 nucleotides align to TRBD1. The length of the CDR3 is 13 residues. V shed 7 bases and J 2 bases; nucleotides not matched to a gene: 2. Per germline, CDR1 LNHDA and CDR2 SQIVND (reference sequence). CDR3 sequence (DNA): TGTGCCAGTATGGACAGGGGGGCCTACGAGCAGTACTTC. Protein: CASMDRGAYEQYF. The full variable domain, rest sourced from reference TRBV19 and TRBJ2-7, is DGGITQSPKYLFRKEGQNVTLSCEQNLNHDAMYWYRQDPGQGLRLIYYSQIVNDFQKGDIAEGYSVSREKKESFPLTVTSAQKNPTAFYLCASMDRGAYEQYFGPGTRLTVT.

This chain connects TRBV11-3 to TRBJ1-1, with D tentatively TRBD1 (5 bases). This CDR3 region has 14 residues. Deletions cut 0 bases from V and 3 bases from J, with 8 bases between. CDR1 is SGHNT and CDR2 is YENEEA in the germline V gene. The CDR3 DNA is TGTGCCAGCAGCTTAGAAACAGGTGACACTGAAGCTTTCTTT. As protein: CASSLETGDTEAFF. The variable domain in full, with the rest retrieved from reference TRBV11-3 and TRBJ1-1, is EAGVVQSPRYKIIEKKQPVAFWCNPISGHNTLYWYLQNLGQGPELLIRYENEEAVDDSQLPKDRFSAERLKGVDSTLKIQPAELGDSAVYLCASSLETGDTEAFFGQGTRLTVV.

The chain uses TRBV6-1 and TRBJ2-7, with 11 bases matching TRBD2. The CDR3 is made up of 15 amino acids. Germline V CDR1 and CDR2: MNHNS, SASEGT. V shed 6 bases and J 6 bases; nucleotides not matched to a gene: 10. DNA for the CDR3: TGTGCCAGCAGGAGGGCTAGCGGGGGGCCGGGCGAGCAGTACTTC. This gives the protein CASRRASGGPGEQYF.

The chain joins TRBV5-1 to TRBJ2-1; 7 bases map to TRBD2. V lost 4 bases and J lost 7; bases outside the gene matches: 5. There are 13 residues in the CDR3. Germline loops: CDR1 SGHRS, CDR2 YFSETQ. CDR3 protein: CASSGRAINEQFF. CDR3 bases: TGCGCCAGCAGCGGGAGGGCTATAAATGAGCAGTTCTTC.

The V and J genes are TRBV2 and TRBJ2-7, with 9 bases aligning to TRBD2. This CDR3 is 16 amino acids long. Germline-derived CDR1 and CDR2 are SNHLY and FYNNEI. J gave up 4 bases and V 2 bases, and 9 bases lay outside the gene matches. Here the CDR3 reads CASSESGGGVRYEQYV. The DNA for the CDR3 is TGTGCCAGCAGTGAAAGTGGCGGGGGGGTGAGGTACGAGCAGTACGTC.

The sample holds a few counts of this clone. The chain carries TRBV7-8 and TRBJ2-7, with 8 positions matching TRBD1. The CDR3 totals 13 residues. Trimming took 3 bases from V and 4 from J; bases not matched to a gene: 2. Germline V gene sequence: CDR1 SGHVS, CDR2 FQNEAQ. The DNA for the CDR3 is TGTGCCAGCAGCTTGGGGACAGGATACGAGCAGTACTTC. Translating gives CASSLGTGYEQYF.

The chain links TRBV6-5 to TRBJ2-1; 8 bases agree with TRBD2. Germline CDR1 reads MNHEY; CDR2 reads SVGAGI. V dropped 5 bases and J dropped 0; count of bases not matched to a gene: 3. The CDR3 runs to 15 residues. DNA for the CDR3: TGTGCCAGCAGTAAGGGGACTAGCTCCTACAATGAGCAGTTCTTC. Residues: CASSKGTSSYNEQFF.